What follows is one T cell receptor (beta chain) and its context. Original processing notes: Scientists estimated how many nucleated cells there were by amplifying reference gene primers. The table came from immunoSEQ multiplex PCR; TCRdb's copy has only in-frame clones and leaves some out. That table furnishes V, J and clone size, whereas the DNA furnished D and trimming. This repertoire shows 200,000 to 300,000 clones, around 90% found once; its top ten account for 0.65% to 0.8%. The sample comes from a study of blood T cell repertoires in COVID-19. About the research overall: The samples span acute and convalescent COVID-19 from the United States, Italy and Spain. The analysed material was cDNA or gDNA that came from T cells, B-cell-depleted T cells, or PBMCs.

The CDR3 spans 14 residues. Germline assignment: CDR1 MNHEY and CDR2 SVGAGI. The germline V and J ends were trimmed by 2 bases and 4 bases, with 11 bases remaining between them. Sequences were obtained from peripheral blood. The clonotype was recovered from a human donor in a cohort sampled during active COVID-19. V gene TRBV6-5 combines with J gene TRBJ1-1; D is unclear. CDR3 residues: CASSYGQIGTEAFF. In DNA form, the CDR3 reads TGTGCCAGCAGTTACGGGCAGATCGGCACTGAAGCTTTCTTT.